These T cell receptor beta chains were read from a single sample in a study of identical twins. TCRdb re-analysed the 5' RACE reads in MiXCR, keeping a single row per CDR3 protein. The sample consists of under 350,000 distinct CDR3 sequences, roughly 9.8% of them appearing once. These data also formed part of another study, on yellow fever vaccine responses in identical twins.

What was sequenced was CD8+ T cells sorted from blood. All receptors come from a woman aged 18 to 35 in good health. CDR3s include the opening cysteine and the closing phenylalanine or tryptophan. The D gene is left open where the match is weak. Clone size is not always given. Where it is, it says once, few, many or a class for expanded clones.

abundance: many; d_gene: TRBD2; v_gene: TRBV29-1; j_gene: TRBJ2-1; CDR3nt: TGCAGCGCTAGGACTAGCGGGAGTATAGAGTCCTACAATGAGCAGTTCTTC; CDR3aa: CSARTSGSIESYNEQFF
abundance: many; d_gene: TRBD2; v_gene: TRBV15; j_gene: TRBJ2-2; CDR3nt: TGTGCCACCAGCAGTCTAGCGGGGGGGCCATGGGAGCTGTTTTTT; CDR3aa: CATSSLAGGPWELFF
abundance: many; d_gene: NA; v_gene: TRBV19; j_gene: TRBJ2-7; CDR3nt: TGTGCCAGTAGTCACACGCCTCGGACGGGTTATTCCTACGAGCAGTACTTC; CDR3aa: CASSHTPRTGYSYEQYF
abundance: few; d_gene: TRBD1; v_gene: TRBV7-9; j_gene: TRBJ2-1; CDR3nt: TGTGCCAGCAGCGGGGGACAGGGGGACTACAATGAGCAGTTCTTC; CDR3aa: CASSGGQGDYNEQFF
abundance: NA; d_gene: TRBD2; v_gene: TRBV13; j_gene: TRBJ2-1; CDR3nt: TGTGCCAGCAGCATCAGACTAGCGGGAGAATACAATGAGCAGTTCTTC; CDR3aa: CASSIRLAGEYNEQFF
abundance: few; d_gene: TRBD2; v_gene: TRBV20-1; j_gene: TRBJ2-7; CDR3nt: TGCAGTGTCCCGGGAGCGGGGGACTACGAGCAGTACTTC; CDR3aa: CSVPGAGDYEQYF
abundance: NA; d_gene: TRBD2; v_gene: TRBV30; j_gene: TRBJ2-1; CDR3nt: TGTGCCTGTACCGGGACTAGTGTTTACAATGAGCAGTTCTTC; CDR3aa: CACTGTSVYNEQFF
abundance: few; d_gene: NA; v_gene: TRBV11-2; j_gene: TRBJ1-1; CDR3nt: TGTGCCAGCAGGGGACCGGGCCACAATTCTGAAGCTTTCTTT; CDR3aa: CASRGPGHNSEAFF
abundance: many; d_gene: NA; v_gene: TRBV29-1; j_gene: TRBJ2-1; CDR3nt: TGCAGCGTTCGAAAGGGGGGCAATGAGCAGTTCTTC; CDR3aa: CSVRKGGNEQFF
abundance: many; d_gene: NA; v_gene: TRBV7-9; j_gene: TRBJ2-3; CDR3nt: TGTGCCAGCAGCTGGGGGCCAGATACGCAGTATTTT; CDR3aa: CASSWGPDTQYF
abundance: few; d_gene: TRBD2; v_gene: TRBV6-2/TRBV6-3; j_gene: TRBJ2-1; CDR3nt: TGTGCCAGCAGTTACTCGCCTAGCGGGAGGGATGAGTTCTTC; CDR3aa: CASSYSPSGRDEFF
abundance: NA; d_gene: TRBD2; v_gene: TRBV4-2; j_gene: TRBJ2-1; CDR3nt: TGTGCCAGCAGCCAGGGACTAGCGGGGGCTTTTGAGCAGTTCTTC; CDR3aa: CASSQGLAGAFEQFF
abundance: few; d_gene: NA; v_gene: TRBV15; j_gene: TRBJ2-1; CDR3nt: TGTGCCACCAGCAGAGATTTTGGGCACTATGAGCAGTTCTTC; CDR3aa: CATSRDFGHYEQFF
abundance: many; d_gene: NA; v_gene: TRBV27; j_gene: TRBJ2-1; CDR3nt: TGTGCCAGCAGTTTATTTTCGGGGGACAATGAGCAGTTCTTC; CDR3aa: CASSLFSGDNEQFF
abundance: NA; d_gene: NA; v_gene: TRBV7-9; j_gene: TRBJ2-7; CDR3nt: TGTGCCAGCAGCCCGAGGGGGGCGGGGAGGTTCTCCTACGAGCAGTACTTC; CDR3aa: CASSPRGAGRFSYEQYF
abundance: few; d_gene: NA; v_gene: TRBV7-8; j_gene: TRBJ2-1; CDR3nt: NA; CDR3aa: CASSFGPGPGAEQFF
abundance: many; d_gene: NA; v_gene: TRBV7-9; j_gene: TRBJ2-3; CDR3nt: TGTGCCAGCAGCGCCCCCGGAGCAGATACGCAGTATTTT; CDR3aa: CASSAPGADTQYF
abundance: NA; d_gene: TRBD1; v_gene: TRBV7-8; j_gene: TRBJ2-7; CDR3nt: TGTGCCAGCAGCTTAGAGGGACAGCCCCTCTCCTACGAGCAGTACTTC; CDR3aa: CASSLEGQPLSYEQYF
abundance: NA; d_gene: TRBD2; v_gene: TRBV11-1; j_gene: TRBJ2-5; CDR3nt: TGTGCCAGCAGCTCCCTACTCCCACTAGCGGTCCCACAAGAGACCCAGTACTTC; CDR3aa: CASSSLLPLAVPQETQYF
abundance: few; d_gene: NA; v_gene: TRBV10-2; j_gene: TRBJ2-1; CDR3nt: TGCGCCAGCAATACGGACCCGAATAACAATGAGCAGTTCTTC; CDR3aa: CASNTDPNNNEQFF
abundance: few; d_gene: NA; v_gene: TRBV7-9; j_gene: TRBJ2-6; CDR3nt: TGTGCCAGCAGCTCTACAGGAAGCTCTGGGGCCAACGTCCTGACTTTC; CDR3aa: CASSSTGSSGANVLTF
abundance: many; d_gene: NA; v_gene: TRBV27; j_gene: TRBJ1-1; CDR3nt: TGTGCCAGCAGTTTATCGGCCTTGAACACTGAAGCTTTCTTT; CDR3aa: CASSLSALNTEAFF
abundance: many; d_gene: TRBD2; v_gene: TRBV5-1; j_gene: TRBJ2-3; CDR3nt: TGCGCCAGCAGCATAGACCCGACTAGCGGGGAGTCGCAGTATTTT; CDR3aa: CASSIDPTSGESQYF
abundance: many; d_gene: NA; v_gene: TRBV20-1; j_gene: TRBJ2-7; CDR3nt: TGCAGTGCTACGGACGACAGGGGACTATCCCCCTACGAGCAGTACTTC; CDR3aa: CSATDDRGLSPYEQYF
abundance: NA; d_gene: NA; v_gene: TRBV20-1; j_gene: TRBJ2-7; CDR3nt: TGCAGTGCTATAGATAAGGATGGGGCCAGGGGGGCTTTCGAGCAGTACTTC; CDR3aa: CSAIDKDGARGAFEQYF
abundance: NA; d_gene: TRBD1; v_gene: TRBV5-6; j_gene: TRBJ2-7; CDR3nt: TGTGCCAGCAGCTCGGCAGGGGGCTGGTACTTC; CDR3aa: CASSSAGGWYF
abundance: many; d_gene: NA; v_gene: TRBV10-2; j_gene: TRBJ2-1; CDR3nt: TGCGCCACCCGGCAGGGGCATCTCTACAATGAGCAGTTCTTC; CDR3aa: CATRQGHLYNEQFF
abundance: few; d_gene: NA; v_gene: TRBV6-2/TRBV6-3; j_gene: TRBJ2-5; CDR3nt: TGTGCCAGCAGATCGCAGAATGAGGAGACCCAGTACTTC; CDR3aa: CASRSQNEETQYF
abundance: few; d_gene: NA; v_gene: TRBV5-1; j_gene: TRBJ1-2; CDR3nt: TGCGCCAGCAGCTTGGATCCCACGGGATATGGCTACACCTTC; CDR3aa: CASSLDPTGYGYTF
abundance: many; d_gene: NA; v_gene: TRBV12-3/TRBV12-4; j_gene: TRBJ1-6; CDR3nt: TGTGCCAGCAGTTTGTTAGCGGGGGTTGAGTCACCCCTCCACTTT; CDR3aa: CASSLLAGVESPLHF
abundance: many; d_gene: NA; v_gene: TRBV20-1; j_gene: TRBJ2-7; CDR3nt: TGCAGTGCTAGAGACTCCACTGACTACGAGCAGTACTTC; CDR3aa: CSARDSTDYEQYF
abundance: many; d_gene: NA; v_gene: TRBV5-1; j_gene: TRBJ1-1; CDR3nt: TGCGCCAGCAGCTTGGACCGACTGAACACTGAAGCTTTCTTT; CDR3aa: CASSLDRLNTEAFF
abundance: many; d_gene: NA; v_gene: TRBV5-5; j_gene: TRBJ2-2; CDR3nt: TGTGCCAGCAGCTTGTCCTCCAACACCGGGGAGCTGTTTTTT; CDR3aa: CASSLSSNTGELFF
abundance: many; d_gene: TRBD2; v_gene: TRBV29-1; j_gene: TRBJ2-1; CDR3nt: TGCAGCGTTGAGGGGGGGACCTACAATGAGCAGTTCTTC; CDR3aa: CSVEGGTYNEQFF
abundance: NA; d_gene: NA; v_gene: TRBV15; j_gene: TRBJ2-3; CDR3nt: TGTGCCACCAGCAGACCACCAGATACGCAGTATTTT; CDR3aa: CATSRPPDTQYF
abundance: few; d_gene: NA; v_gene: TRBV6-5; j_gene: TRBJ2-7; CDR3nt: TGTGCCAGCAGTTCCCAGGACGGAGGGGGCTACGAGCAGTACTTC; CDR3aa: CASSSQDGGGYEQYF
abundance: few; d_gene: NA; v_gene: TRBV15; j_gene: TRBJ1-5; CDR3nt: TGTGCCACCAGCAGAAGAGGGGTTTTTCAGCCCCAGCATTTT; CDR3aa: CATSRRGVFQPQHF
abundance: few; d_gene: NA; v_gene: TRBV7-9; j_gene: TRBJ2-3; CDR3nt: TGTGCCAGCAGCTTGGAAGCGCCTCGCACAGATACGCAGTATTTT; CDR3aa: CASSLEAPRTDTQYF
abundance: NA; d_gene: TRBD2; v_gene: TRBV3-1; j_gene: TRBJ2-7; CDR3nt: TGTGCCAGCGGCCAAGATGGGCGGGAGTCCTACGAGCAGTACTTC; CDR3aa: CASGQDGRESYEQYF
abundance: NA; d_gene: NA; v_gene: TRBV15; j_gene: TRBJ2-4; CDR3nt: TGTGCCACCAGGGGTCGGAGGGAGCAAAACATTCAGTACTTC; CDR3aa: CATRGRREQNIQYF
abundance: few; d_gene: NA; v_gene: TRBV15; j_gene: TRBJ2-2; CDR3nt: TGTGCCACCTCGAGGGGGAGCACCGGGGAGCTGTTTTTT; CDR3aa: CATSRGSTGELFF
abundance: NA; d_gene: NA; v_gene: TRBV5-5; j_gene: TRBJ2-1; CDR3nt: TGTGCCAGCAGCTCCGTCATCCCACCGGTGGGGGGTCACAATGAGCAGTTCTTC; CDR3aa: CASSSVIPPVGGHNEQFF
abundance: NA; d_gene: TRBD1; v_gene: TRBV15; j_gene: TRBJ2-7; CDR3nt: TGTGCCACCAGCAAAAGGGACAGGGGCCACGAGCAGTACTTC; CDR3aa: CATSKRDRGHEQYF
abundance: many; d_gene: TRBD1; v_gene: TRBV20-1; j_gene: TRBJ2-7; CDR3nt: TGCAGTGCTAACAATCCGGGACAGGGCTACGAGCAGTACTTC; CDR3aa: CSANNPGQGYEQYF
abundance: NA; d_gene: NA; v_gene: TRBV11-2; j_gene: TRBJ2-3; CDR3nt: TGTGCCAGCAGTCCTACTCTTGCTAGGACAGATACGCAGTATTTT; CDR3aa: CASSPTLARTDTQYF
abundance: few; d_gene: NA; v_gene: TRBV5-4; j_gene: TRBJ2-7; CDR3nt: TGTGCCAGCAGCTTGTTGCCGGTTGGAGAGCAGTACTTC; CDR3aa: CASSLLPVGEQYF
abundance: NA; d_gene: NA; v_gene: TRBV7-2; j_gene: TRBJ2-5; CDR3nt: TGTGCCAGCAGCTTAATGTCGGGGACCCAGTACTTC; CDR3aa: CASSLMSGTQYF
abundance: NA; d_gene: NA; v_gene: TRBV20-1; j_gene: TRBJ2-5; CDR3nt: TGCAGTGCTAGAGATGTGAGGGTAGCAGATGAGGCGACCCAGTACTTC; CDR3aa: CSARDVRVADEATQYF
abundance: few; d_gene: TRBD2; v_gene: TRBV6-2/TRBV6-3; j_gene: TRBJ2-1; CDR3nt: TGTGCCAGCAGCGGGACTAGCGGAGCCTACAATGAGCAGTTCTTC; CDR3aa: CASSGTSGAYNEQFF
abundance: many; d_gene: TRBD2; v_gene: TRBV2; j_gene: TRBJ2-5; CDR3nt: TGTGCCAGCAGAGAAGAAAGCGGGGTATGGGAGACCCAGTACTTC; CDR3aa: CASREESGVWETQYF
abundance: many; d_gene: NA; v_gene: TRBV29-1; j_gene: TRBJ2-2; CDR3nt: TGCAGCGTTGGCGGGCGCCCATACTCCACCGGGGAGCTGTTTTTT; CDR3aa: CSVGGRPYSTGELFF
abundance: NA; d_gene: NA; v_gene: TRBV27; j_gene: TRBJ2-1; CDR3nt: TGTGCCAGCAGTTCGAGCTTTTTGAATGAGCAGTTCTTC; CDR3aa: CASSSSFLNEQFF
abundance: NA; d_gene: NA; v_gene: TRBV28; j_gene: TRBJ2-5; CDR3nt: TGTGCCAGCAGTTTCTTGGACAGCCAAGAGACCCAGTACTTC; CDR3aa: CASSFLDSQETQYF
abundance: NA; d_gene: TRBD1; v_gene: TRBV7-9; j_gene: TRBJ1-1; CDR3nt: TGTGCCACCCTCACAGGGGGCGTGCGGAACACTGAAGCTTTCTTT; CDR3aa: CATLTGGVRNTEAFF
abundance: few; d_gene: TRBD1; v_gene: TRBV29-1; j_gene: TRBJ2-1; CDR3nt: TGCAGCGGGACAGGGGGCGACGCCTACAATGAGCAGTTCTTC; CDR3aa: CSGTGGDAYNEQFF